This is a list of T cell receptor beta chains from one sample in a study of shared clonotypes between healthy human individuals. The repertoire was sequenced with immunoSEQ multiplex PCR; TCRdb's copy has only in-frame clones and lacks some. Here the sample spans more than 2,000,000 clones, approximately 90% being singletons. Material for sequencing was naive CD4+ T cells sorted from blood. Receptors were obtained from a man younger than 30 in good health. Both conserved end residues are trimmed from each CDR3. The order of the fields is CDR3 length, J gene, V gene, CDR3 protein.

CDR3 length: 13
J gene: TRBJ2-7
V gene: TRBV18
CDR3 protein: ASSHRDGKSYEQY

CDR3 length: 11
J gene: TRBJ1-2
V gene: TRBV5-1
CDR3 protein: ASSPGTGHGYT

CDR3 length: 15
J gene: TRBJ2-1
V gene: TRBV7-9
CDR3 protein: ASSLGLAGIAYNEQF

CDR3 length: 11
J gene: TRBJ1-6
V gene: TRBV15
CDR3 protein: ATSRDEGSPLH

CDR3 length: 11
J gene: TRBJ2-5
V gene: TRBV10-3
CDR3 protein: AIREGISETQY

CDR3 length: 13
J gene: TRBJ2-1
V gene: TRBV5-1
CDR3 protein: ASSPTSGRDNEQF

CDR3 length: 12
J gene: TRBJ2-2
V gene: TRBV27
CDR3 protein: ASILRANTGELF

CDR3 length: 9
J gene: TRBJ2-7
V gene: TRBV20-1
CDR3 protein: SARATDEQY

CDR3 length: 12
J gene: TRBJ2-7
V gene: TRBV11-2
CDR3 protein: ASSRSTGSYEQY

CDR3 length: 12
J gene: TRBJ1-2
V gene: TRBV28
CDR3 protein: ASSSQTPNYGYT

CDR3 length: 12
J gene: TRBJ2-7
V gene: TRBV7-9
CDR3 protein: ASSVLAGVHEQY

CDR3 length: 12
J gene: TRBJ1-3
V gene: TRBV7-3
CDR3 protein: ASSAGGSGNTIY

CDR3 length: 12
J gene: TRBJ2-2
V gene: TRBV18
CDR3 protein: ASSDLRGTPKLF

CDR3 length: 11
J gene: TRBJ1-4
V gene: TRBV12-5
CDR3 protein: ACRDRINEKLF

CDR3 length: 11
J gene: TRBJ2-1
V gene: TRBV7-9
CDR3 protein: ASSRSAHNEQF

CDR3 length: 12
J gene: TRBJ1-5
V gene: TRBV28
CDR3 protein: ANRGGGPLQPQH

CDR3 length: 9
J gene: TRBJ1-1
V gene: TRBV19
CDR3 protein: ASSKSTEAF

CDR3 length: 12
J gene: TRBJ2-3
V gene: TRBV5-6
CDR3 protein: ASSLRGGTDTQY

CDR3 length: 12
J gene: TRBJ2-5
V gene: TRBV2
CDR3 protein: ASSARRTEETQY

CDR3 length: 13
J gene: TRBJ2-3
V gene: TRBV18
CDR3 protein: ASSPQGLGTDTQY

CDR3 length: 9
J gene: TRBJ1-2
V gene: TRBV6-5
CDR3 protein: ASSYLGGFT

CDR3 length: 13
J gene: TRBJ1-2
V gene: TRBV4-1
CDR3 protein: ASSQVDRFNYGYT

CDR3 length: 15
J gene: TRBJ2-7
V gene: TRBV7-2
CDR3 protein: ASSSPQGSGANYEQY

CDR3 length: 13
J gene: NA
V gene: TRBV5-1
CDR3 protein: ASSLVPGLTYEQY

CDR3 length: 12
J gene: TRBJ1-1
V gene: TRBV19
CDR3 protein: ASSTGAPNTEAF

CDR3 length: 13
J gene: TRBJ1-4
V gene: TRBV6-1
CDR3 protein: ASDGQGVYNEKLF

CDR3 length: 11
J gene: TRBJ2-5
V gene: TRBV30
CDR3 protein: AWSGTVQETQY

CDR3 length: 11
J gene: TRBJ2-3
V gene: TRBV6-6
CDR3 protein: ASSPQGTDTQY

CDR3 length: 13
J gene: TRBJ2-5
V gene: TRBV2
CDR3 protein: ASTPGIGIQETQY

CDR3 length: 10
J gene: TRBJ2-3
V gene: TRBV6-5
CDR3 protein: ASSYGMGTQY

CDR3 length: 15
J gene: TRBJ2-1
V gene: TRBV5-4
CDR3 protein: ASNPRAVRSSYNEQF

CDR3 length: 16
J gene: TRBJ2-3
V gene: TRBV19
CDR3 protein: ASSMPTGAGTSTDTQY

CDR3 length: 12
J gene: TRBJ1-4
V gene: TRBV5-4
CDR3 protein: ASSSQQGSEKLF

CDR3 length: 13
J gene: TRBJ2-6
V gene: TRBV19
CDR3 protein: ASSPTGAGANVLT

CDR3 length: 12
J gene: TRBJ2-3
V gene: TRBV9
CDR3 protein: ASTSGLGTDTQY

CDR3 length: 12
J gene: TRBJ2-5
V gene: TRBV6-1
CDR3 protein: ASSVDRGQETQY

CDR3 length: 13
J gene: TRBJ1-4
V gene: TRBV14
CDR3 protein: ASSQVRQANEKLF

CDR3 length: 14
J gene: TRBJ2-1
V gene: TRBV11-3
CDR3 protein: ASSLGDSLLSNEQF

CDR3 length: 13
J gene: TRBJ2-5
V gene: TRBV5-1
CDR3 protein: ASSLEAGGRETQY

CDR3 length: 14
J gene: TRBJ1-6
V gene: TRBV5-1
CDR3 protein: ASSFSAGNYNSPLH

CDR3 length: 12
J gene: TRBJ1-6
V gene: TRBV15
CDR3 protein: ATERDRAGSPLH

CDR3 length: 10
J gene: TRBJ1-2
V gene: TRBV18
CDR3 protein: ASSPDAYGYT

CDR3 length: 12
J gene: TRBJ2-7
V gene: TRBV6-4
CDR3 protein: AHDQHHCPYEQY

CDR3 length: 13
J gene: TRBJ2-1
V gene: TRBV9
CDR3 protein: ASSVDRGSYNEQF

CDR3 length: 14
J gene: TRBJ2-3
V gene: TRBV5-1
CDR3 protein: ASTRTSGSKTDTQY